This is a list of T cell receptor beta chains from one sample in a study of blood T cell repertoires in COVID-19. Profiling relied on immunoSEQ multiplex PCR, and the TCRdb table lists in-frame clones only, not all of them. The sample has some 280,000 clones; around four fifths are singletons. The material sequenced was peripheral blood. These receptors were obtained from a woman in her fifties or sixties with active or convalescent COVID-19. The CDR3 runs from the conserved cysteine through the conserved F or W. The D gene is left open where the match is weak. A clone size is listed for some rows: how often the clone was seen (once, few, many), or a class if it is expanded.

j_call clone_size d_call v_call cdr3_nt cdr3_aa
TRBJ1-1 - - TRBV25-1 TGTGCCAGCAGTGAATCGGGTGGAGGTTTCGGAGCTTTCTTT CASSESGGGFGAFF
TRBJ1-1 - - TRBV9 TGTGCCAGCAGCCCGATAGGCGGGGGGGGTTACACTGAAGCTTTCTTT CASSPIGGGGYTEAFF
TRBJ2-3 - TRBD2 TRBV4-2 TGTGCCAGCAGCCAAGTTAGCGGGGCGGGCACAGATACGCAGTATTTT CASSQVSGAGTDTQYF
TRBJ1-2 - - TRBV18 TGTGCCAGCTCACCGGGTTCTAACGAGGGGGTCTTC CASSPGSNEGVF
TRBJ2-7 - TRBD1 TRBV2 TGTGCCAGCAGCGGGGACAGAGAGTTCTACGAGCAGTACTTC CASSGDREFYEQYF
TRBJ1-2 - - TRBV2 TGTGCCAGCATGGGAGACGTAGGGGGGGATGGCTACACCTTC CASMGDVGGDGYTF
TRBJ1-6 - - TRBV7-8 TGTGCCAGCAGCTTAGGGGTCTCGGGTAATTCACCCCTCCACTTT CASSLGVSGNSPLHF
TRBJ1-3 - TRBD1 TRBV9 TGTGCCAGCAGCTCCCCAAACAGGGGTTTTGGAAACACCATATATTTT CASSSPNRGFGNTIYF
TRBJ2-7 - TRBD2 TRBV4-1 TGCGCCAGCAGCCAAGGACCAGCGGGAGGGCCCGAGCAGTACTTC CASSQGPAGGPEQYF
TRBJ1-5 - - TRBV7-8 TGTGCCAGCAGCTCGAGGCCGGGTCGGGAATATCAGCCCCAGCATTTT CASSSRPGREYQPQHF
TRBJ2-7 - - TRBV11-3 TGTGCCAGCAGCCCCGGGACTTCCAACAGCGAGCAGTACTTC CASSPGTSNSEQYF
TRBJ1-2 - - TRBV30 TGTGCCTGGCAACCTCGGTCCTCCTATGGCTACACCTTC CAWQPRSSYGYTF
TRBJ2-3 - TRBD2 TRBV5-4 TGTGCCAGCAGCTTTGGGGGGGCAGATACGCAGTATTTT CASSFGGADTQYF
TRBJ1-2 - TRBD1 TRBV4-1 TGCGCCAGCAGCCAAGAGACAGGGCGGAGGAGAGGCTACACCTTC CASSQETGRRRGYTF
TRBJ2-2 - TRBD2 TRBV3-1/TRBV3-2 TGTGCCAGCAGCCCTCGGACTAGCGGGGGGTTGAGCGGGGAGCTGTTTTTT CASSPRTSGGLSGELFF
TRBJ2-7 - TRBD2 TRBV11-2 TGTGCCAGCAGCTTGGCCACCGGGACTAGCATATCCGAGCAGTACTTC CASSLATGTSISEQYF
TRBJ2-7 - - TRBV12-5 TGTGCTAGTGGTTTGGTAGGGCTTGGGGCTTACGAGCAGTACTTC CASGLVGLGAYEQYF
TRBJ2-7 once - TRBV12-3/TRBV12-4 TGTGCCAGCAGCCTCGGGACTTTTTACGAGCAGTACTTC CASSLGTFYEQYF
TRBJ2-5 - TRBD2 TRBV7-9 TGTGCCAGCAGCTCCGGACTAGCGGGACTAGAGACCCAGTACTTC CASSSGLAGLETQYF
TRBJ1-1 once - TRBV11-1 TGTGCCAGCAGCTTTTTTACCGGGGAAGCTTTCTTT CASSFFTGEAFF
TRBJ2-5 - TRBD1 TRBV23-1 TGCGCCAGCAGTCAATCGAGGCGAGACAGGGTGGGAGAGACCCAGTACTTC CASSQSRRDRVGETQYF
TRBJ2-3 - - TRBV7-9 TGTGCCAGCAGAAAAGGAGGGATAGATACGCAGTATTTT CASRKGGIDTQYF
TRBJ2-1 - TRBD2 TRBV4-2 TGTGCCAGCAGCCCGACCCCGGGGACTAGCGGGATTTACAATGAGCAGTTCTTC CASSPTPGTSGIYNEQFF
TRBJ2-1 - TRBD2 TRBV27 TGTGCCAGCAGTTTAATGGGAGGGCGCTCCTACAATGAGCAGTTCTTC CASSLMGGRSYNEQFF
TRBJ2-7 - TRBD2 TRBV4-2 TGTGCCAGCAGCCCCGTTCAGCGGGGGTTGGGGAGCTCCTACGAGCAGTACTTC CASSPVQRGLGSSYEQYF
TRBJ2-7 - TRBD2 TRBV27 TGTGCCAGCAGCCGTAAGACGACTAGCGGGAGAGGCTACGAGCAGTACTTC CASSRKTTSGRGYEQYF
TRBJ2-3 many TRBD2 TRBV2 TGTGCCAGCAGCCCCGGACTAGCGGGAGGATCAGATACGCAGTATTTT CASSPGLAGGSDTQYF
TRBJ1-3 - - TRBV7-9 TGTGCCAGCAGCCCTAGTGGGGCGAGCTCTGGAAACACCATATATTTT CASSPSGASSGNTIYF
TRBJ2-2 - TRBD2 TRBV4-1 TGCGCCAGCAGCCACCCCGGCGCGGCGGGAGGGCCGATCGGGGAGCTGTTTTTT CASSHPGAAGGPIGELFF
TRBJ2-2 - TRBD2 TRBV2 TGTGCCAGCAGGGCGGGGGAGTCCGGGGAGCTGTTTTTT CASRAGESGELFF